Below are 9 T cell receptor beta chains sequenced from a single sample in a study of blood T cell repertoires in COVID-19. TCRdb's copy holds only in-frame clones and misses some; the assay was immunoSEQ multiplex PCR. The sample lists hundreds of thousands of clones, more than 70% occurring once. The sample consisted of peripheral blood. The receptors were sampled from a woman in her forties or fifties with COVID-19, enrolled during active disease.

This clone was detected once. The chain carries TRBV9 and TRBJ2-5, with D hard to call. Germline CDR1 and CDR2: SGDLS and YYNGEE. The V end was cut by 4 bases, the J end by 4 bases, with 5 bases between. The CDR3 has 11 amino acids. The CDR3 spells CASSPPETQYF. CDR3 DNA: TGTGCCAGCAGCCCTCCAGAGACCCAGTACTTC. Based on the CDR3 plus reference TRBV9 and TRBJ2-5, the full variable domain is DSGVTQTPKHLITATGQRVTLRCSPRSGDLSVYWYQQSLDQGLQFLIQYYNGEERAKGNILERFSAQQFPDLHSELNLSSLELGDSALYFCASSPPETQYFGPGTRLLVL.

This clone appeared a single time. The CDR3 spells CASSYSPGMVSPLHF. The CDR3 DNA sequence: TGTGCCAGCAGTTACTCACCAGGAATGGTGTCACCCCTCCACTTT. The chain employs TRBV6-5 and TRBJ1-6, with D uncertain. CDR3 length: 15 amino acids. Germline lookup yields CDR1 MNHEY and CDR2 SVGAGI. The V and J ends lost 0 bases and 10 bases respectively, with 13 bases between them.

This clone has only one observation. This chain's CDR3 is CASSQATGNTEAFF. For the CDR3, the DNA is TGTGCCAGCAGCCAAGCGACAGGGAACACTGAAGCTTTCTTT. V usage is TRBV16 and J usage is TRBJ1-1; tentative D call: TRBD1 (6 bases). Germline CDR1 KGHSY, CDR2 FQNENV. The CDR3 has 14 amino acids. V gave up 2 bases and J gave up 1 base, with 8 bases separating them.

The rearrangement links TRBV6-5 to TRBJ1-1; D unresolved. CDR1 and CDR2 (germline): MNHEY, SVGAGI. The CDR3 contains 12 residues. Trimming shortened V by 6 bases and J by 1 base, and 6 bases separated the two germline ends. The CDR3 DNA reads as TGTGCCAGCAGGCGGGAGAACACTGAAGCTTTCTTT. It specifies CASRRENTEAFF.

The chain employs TRBV7-7 and TRBJ1-4; 7 bases map to TRBD1. Germline values: CDR1 SSHAT, CDR2 FNYEAQ (reference sequence). J lost 6 bases, V lost 5 bases, and 3 bases had no gene match. CDR3 length: 13 residues. The CDR3 coding sequence is TGTGCCAGCAGCACCGGGACAGATGAAAAACTGTTTTTT. This encodes CASSTGTDEKLFF. Variable domain in full (rest from reference TRBV7-7 and TRBJ1-4): GAGVSQSPRYKVTKRGQDVTLRCDPISSHATLYWYQQALGQGPEFLTYFNYEAQPDKSGLPSDRFSAERPEGSISTLTIQRTEQRDSAMYRCASSTGTDEKLFFGSGTQLSVL.

This chain connects TRBV19 to TRBJ1-1, with a weak D call TRBD1 (5 bases). Germline CDR1 LNHDA, CDR2 SQIVND (reference sequence). V shed 4 bases and J shed 3 bases, with 15 bases lying between them. This CDR3 has 15 residues. CDR3: CASSSGDFGDTEAFF. DNA of the CDR3: TGTGCCAGTAGTAGCGGGGACTTCGGAGACACTGAAGCTTTCTTT.

V gene TRBV12-3 or TRBV12-4 combines with J gene TRBJ1-1; tentative D call: TRBD1 (6 bases). The CDR3 consists of 13 residues. Trimming shortened V by 5 bases and J by 8 bases, and 15 bases separated the two germline ends. In nucleotides, the CDR3 is TGTGCCAGCAGTGCCCCTCCCGGGACAGAAGCTTTCTTT. Protein: CASSAPPGTEAFF.

This sequence joins TRBV5-1 and TRBJ2-3; the match to TRBD1 covers 7 bases. CDR1 SGHRS and CDR2 YFSETQ come from the germline V gene. The CDR3 consists of 16 residues. V trimming: 0 bases; J trimming: 0 bases; junction bases outside the gene matches: 4. The CDR3 DNA reads as TGCGCCAGCAGCTTGGTAGGGACAGATAGCACAGATACGCAGTATTTT. This encodes CASSLVGTDSTDTQYF.

This chain connects TRBV6-2 or TRBV6-3 to TRBJ1-2, with 7 bases identical to TRBD1. This CDR3 has 13 residues. CDR1 MNHEY and CDR2 SVGEGT come from the germline V gene. Unmatched junction bases numbered 6, after V lost 5 bases and J lost 6 bases. The CDR3 nucleotides read TGTGCCAGCAGTCACCCCGACAGGGATGGCTACACCTTC. Translating it yields CASSHPDRDGYTF.